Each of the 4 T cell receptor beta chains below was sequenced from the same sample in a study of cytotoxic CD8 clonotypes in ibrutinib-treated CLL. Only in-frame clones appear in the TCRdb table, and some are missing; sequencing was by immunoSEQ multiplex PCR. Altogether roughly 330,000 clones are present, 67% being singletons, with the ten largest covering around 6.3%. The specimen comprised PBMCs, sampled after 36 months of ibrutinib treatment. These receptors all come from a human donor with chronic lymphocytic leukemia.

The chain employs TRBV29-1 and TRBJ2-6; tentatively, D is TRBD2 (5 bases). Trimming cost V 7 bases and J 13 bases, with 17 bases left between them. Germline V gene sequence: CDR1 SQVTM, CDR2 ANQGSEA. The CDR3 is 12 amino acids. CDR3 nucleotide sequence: TGCAGCGCCCCGGGGTCTTCAGGTGTCCTGACTTTC. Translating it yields CSAPGSSGVLTF.

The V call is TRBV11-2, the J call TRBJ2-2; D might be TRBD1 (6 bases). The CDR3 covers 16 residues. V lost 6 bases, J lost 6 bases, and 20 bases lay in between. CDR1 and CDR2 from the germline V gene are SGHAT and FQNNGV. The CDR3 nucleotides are TGTGCCAGCAGTTTCAGGGGCGCATTTTGGCCCGGGGAGCTGTTTTTT. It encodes CASSFRGAFWPGELFF. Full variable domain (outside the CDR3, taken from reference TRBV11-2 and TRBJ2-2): EAGVAQSPRYKIIEKRQSVAFWCNPISGHATLYWYQQILGQGPKLLIQFQNNGVVDDSQLPKDRFSAERLKGVDSTLKIQPAKLEDSAVYLCASSFRGAFWPGELFFGEGSRLTVL.

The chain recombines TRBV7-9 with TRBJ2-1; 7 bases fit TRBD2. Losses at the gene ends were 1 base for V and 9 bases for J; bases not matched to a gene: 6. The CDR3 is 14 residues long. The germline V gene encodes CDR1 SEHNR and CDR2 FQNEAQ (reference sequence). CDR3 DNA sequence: TGTGCCAGCAGCTTAGTCCGGACTAGTAGTGAGCAGTTCTTC. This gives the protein CASSLVRTSSEQFF.

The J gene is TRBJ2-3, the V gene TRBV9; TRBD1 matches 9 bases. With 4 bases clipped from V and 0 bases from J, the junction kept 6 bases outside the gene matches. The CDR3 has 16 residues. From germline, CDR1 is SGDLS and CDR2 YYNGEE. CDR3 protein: CASSLGTGTSTDTQYF. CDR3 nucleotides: TGTGCCAGCAGCCTCGGGACAGGGACTAGCACAGATACGCAGTATTTT.